This TCR beta chain appears in the sequencing data of a study of OX40 agonist ivuxolimab in advanced cancers. Clones were sequenced by immunoSEQ multiplex PCR, and TCRdb holds only the in-frame ones, with some missing. The table includes more than 70,000 clones, approximately 90% detected once. This CDR3 comprises 15 residues. CDR1 SSHAT and CDR2 FNYEAQ come from the germline V gene (reference sequence). Systemic immunosuppression or autoimmune disease history was grounds to exclude patients. Notes on this clone: The junction does not match germline at one end; this may be a read error.

V gene TRBV7-7 combines with J gene TRBJ2-3, with D possibly matching TRBD2 (6 bases). This specimen was CD4+ or CD8+ T cells sorted from blood, taken in a trial of the OX40 agonist ivuxolimab. This sequence originates from an adult with an advanced solid tumor such as melanoma, head and neck, liver or kidney cancer. Here the CDR3 reads CASSLAGTSTDTQYF. In nucleotides, the CDR3 is TGTGCTAGCAGCTTAGCAGGGACTAGCACAGATACGCAGTATTTT. Based on the CDR3 plus reference TRBV7-7 and TRBJ2-3, the full variable domain is GAGVSQSPRYKVTKRGQDVTLRCDPISSHATLYWYQQALGQGPEFLTYFNYEAQPDKSGLPSDRFSAERPEGSISTLTIQRTEQRDSAMYRCASSLAGTSTDTQYFGPGTRLTVL.